Listed here are 14 T cell receptor beta chains from one sample, sequenced in a study of CD8+CD57+ T cells in acquired aplastic anemia. Sequenced patients had shown CD8+CD57+ cell expansion by flow cytometry. The template for TCR beta VDJ and CDR3 sequence profiling was genomic DNA. In TCRdb, the reads were re-called with MiXCR into one record per CDR3 protein. In the table there are about 180,000 distinct CDR3 sequences, about 50% of which are singletons. The sample was sorted CD4+, CD8+, or CD8+CD57+ T cells (not recorded which) from PBMCs. These receptors were collected from a human donor with aplastic anemia.

The chain couples TRBV5-1 to TRBJ2-3, with D possibly matching TRBD2 (6 bases). The CDR3 runs 14 residues. Germline V CDR1 and CDR2: SGHRS, YFSETQ. V was cut by 4 bases and J by 0 bases, with 9 bases left in between. The CDR3 DNA reads as TGCGCCAGCAGCCCTAGCGCTAGCACAGATACGCAGTATTTT. This encodes CASSPSASTDTQYF.

This clonotype occurred many times. The rearrangement joins TRBV10-3 to TRBJ1-6; TRBD1 matches at 8 bases. CDR3 length: 12 amino acids. CDR1 is ENHRY, CDR2 SYGVKD, per germline. The junction had 4 bases not matched to a gene; V was cut back by 5 bases and J by 13 bases. The CDR3 spells CAISPGQGPLHF. Here the CDR3 DNA reads TGTGCCATCAGTCCTGGACAGGGCCCCCTCCACTTT.

Of note for this clonotype: Likely a read error: the CDR3 ends without its conserved phenylalanine or tryptophan. This chain connects TRBV2 to TRBJ1-1, with D hard to call. This CDR3 is 12 amino acids long. Looked up from germline, CDR1 is SNHLY and CDR2 is FYNNEI. The V end lost 4 bases, the J end lost 7 bases, and 10 bases lay between the germline ends. The CDR3 DNA is TGTGCCAGCAGTGGGAGGCCCGGTGAAGCTTTCTCT. Translated: CASSGRPGEAFS.

The rearrangement joins TRBV4-2 to TRBJ2-7, with 9 bases lining up with TRBD2. The junction had 4 bases not matched to a gene; V was cut back by 1 base and J by 0 bases. Germline CDR1 reads LGHNA; CDR2 reads YNFKEQ. The CDR3 is 16 amino acids. The CDR3 bases are TGTGCCAGCAGCCAAGCCGGGACTAGCATCTCCTACGAGCAGTACTTC. Amino acids: CASSQAGTSISYEQYF.

This clonotype was detected many times. This chain's CDR3 is CASSLRDRASGYEQYF. The CDR3 region has the DNA TGTGCCAGCAGCCTCCGGGACAGGGCATCAGGCTACGAGCAGTACTTC. The chain couples TRBV6-1 to TRBJ2-7; TRBD1 aligns across 9 bases. The CDR3 has 16 residues. With 6 bases clipped from V and 3 bases from J, the junction kept 12 bases outside the gene matches. CDR1 is MNHNS and CDR2 is SASEGT in the germline V gene.

The chain uses TRBV19 and TRBJ2-7, with TRBD1 as a possible D gene (5 bases). V shed 5 bases and J shed 4 bases, with 12 bases lying between them. CDR1 is LNHDA and CDR2 is SQIVND in the germline V gene (reference sequence). CDR3 length: 13 residues. CDR3 coding DNA: TGTGCCAGTAGTGCAGGGCAGAGGTACGAGCAGTACTTC. This sequence encodes CASSAGQRYEQYF.

The chain recombines TRBV29-1 with TRBJ2-1; 13 nucleotides align to TRBD2. The CDR3 contains 13 residues. Germline V gene lookup returns CDR1 SQVTM and CDR2 ANQGSEA. After removal of 7 bases from V and 8 bases from J, the junction contained 5 bases not matched to a gene. CDR3 DNA: TGCAGCGGGAGGACTAGCGGGGGCGATGAGCAGTTCTTC. It encodes CSGRTSGGDEQFF.

To note about this clonotype: It may be a read error: a sequence one base away is much more abundant. The chain joins TRBV4-2 to TRBJ2-7; TRBD1 matches 8 bases. CDR3 length: 17 amino acids. Germline lookup yields CDR1 LGHNA and CDR2 YNFKEQ. The CDR3 DNA reads as TGTGCCGGCAGCCAAACCCGGGACAGGATAGCAGCCTACGAGCAGTACTTC. This gives the protein CAGSQTRDRIAAYEQYF.

The genes are TRBV20-1 and TRBJ2-2; D remains unclear. CDR3 length: 12 amino acids. The germline gives CDR1 DFQATT, CDR2 SNEGSKA (reference sequence). V was pared by 5 bases and J by 0 bases, with 4 bases between. CDR3 protein: CSARSNTGELFF. CDR3 DNA: TGCAGTGCTCGGTCGAACACCGGGGAGCTGTTTTTT.

This clonotype was found many times. In DNA, the CDR3 is TGTGCCAGCAGCCAAGATGGAGGGCCTTCACCCCTCCACTTT. This gives the protein CASSQDGGPSPLHF. The chain recombines TRBV4-2 with TRBJ1-6; D remains unclear. Trimming pared 0 bases from V and 9 bases from J, leaving 9 bases between. The CDR3 contains 14 residues. CDR1 is LGHNA, CDR2 YNFKEQ, per germline.

The chain uses TRBV2 and TRBJ2-1; tentative D call: TRBD2 (6 bases). Between the trimmed V and J ends, which lost 6 bases and 6 bases, there was a span of 9 bases. Per germline, CDR1 SNHLY and CDR2 FYNNEI. This CDR3 spans 12 amino acids. The CDR3 region is CASRSTSNEQFF. CDR3 nucleotide sequence: TGTGCCAGCAGGTCGACTAGCAATGAGCAGTTCTTC.

This chain uses TRBV15 with TRBJ2-3; 14 bases line up with TRBD2. There are 17 residues in the CDR3. The germline V gene has CDR1 LNHNV and CDR2 YYDKDF (reference sequence). V gave up 5 bases and J gave up 3 bases; unmatched junction bases: 7. The CDR3 loop reads CATSLTGTSGRTDTQYF. The CDR3 DNA reads as TGTGCCACCAGCCTAACGGGGACTAGCGGGAGAACAGATACGCAGTATTTT.

This clonotype was recorded only once. The rearrangement joins TRBV11-1 to TRBJ2-3, with TRBD2 matching 9 bases. CDR3 length equals 15 residues. V shed 1 base and J 2 bases; nucleotides not matched to a gene: 1. CDR1 and CDR2 from the germline V gene are SGHAT and FQDESV (reference sequence). The DNA of the CDR3 is TGTGCCAGCAGCTTAGAGGGACTAGCCACAGATACGCAGTATTTT. Its protein is CASSLEGLATDTQYF.

This clonotype has a handful of counts. The chain recombines TRBV24-1 with TRBJ2-5; 9 nucleotides agree with TRBD2. V lost 4 bases, J lost 0 bases, and 8 bases stayed unmatched. Per germline, CDR1 KGHDR and CDR2 SFDVKD. CDR3 length equals 17 residues. CDR3 amino acids: CATSEGASGTYQETQYF. The DNA of the CDR3 is TGTGCCACCAGTGAGGGTGCTAGCGGGACGTACCAAGAGACCCAGTACTTC.